This paragraph reports one T cell receptor beta chain. Methods used by the authors: Estimates of nucleated cell counts were drawn from the amplification of reference gene primers. Measured with immunoSEQ multiplex PCR; TCRdb has only the in-frame clones, and not every one. That table furnishes V, J and clone size, whereas the DNA furnished D and trimming. The table includes tens of thousands of clones, 90% detected once. These data belong to a study of blood T cell repertoires in COVID-19. This clonotype originated in a man between 65 and 85 years old with active or convalescent COVID-19. Sequencing was done on a sample of peripheral blood.

DNA for the CDR3: TGCAGCGTTGCCGACAGCACCAATGAGCAGTTCTTC. Translating it yields CSVADSTNEQFF. The chain employs TRBV29-1 and TRBJ2-1; a possible D gene is TRBD1 (5 bases). The V gene's germline CDR1 is SQVTM and CDR2 ANQGSEA. This CDR3 region has 12 residues. V lost 4 bases to trimming and J lost 6 bases, with 10 bases between them.